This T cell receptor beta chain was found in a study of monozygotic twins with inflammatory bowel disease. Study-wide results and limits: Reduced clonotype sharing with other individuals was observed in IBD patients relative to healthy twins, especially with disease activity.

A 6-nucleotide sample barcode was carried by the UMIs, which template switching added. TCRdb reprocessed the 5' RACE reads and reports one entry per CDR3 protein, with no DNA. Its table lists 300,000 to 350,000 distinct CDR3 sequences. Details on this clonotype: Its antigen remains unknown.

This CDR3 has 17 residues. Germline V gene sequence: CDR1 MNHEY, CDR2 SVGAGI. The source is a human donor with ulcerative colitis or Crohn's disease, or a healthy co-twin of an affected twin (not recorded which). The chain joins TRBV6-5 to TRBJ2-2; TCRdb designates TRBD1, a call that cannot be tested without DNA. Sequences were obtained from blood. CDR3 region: CASSYSTGTGTAGELFF.